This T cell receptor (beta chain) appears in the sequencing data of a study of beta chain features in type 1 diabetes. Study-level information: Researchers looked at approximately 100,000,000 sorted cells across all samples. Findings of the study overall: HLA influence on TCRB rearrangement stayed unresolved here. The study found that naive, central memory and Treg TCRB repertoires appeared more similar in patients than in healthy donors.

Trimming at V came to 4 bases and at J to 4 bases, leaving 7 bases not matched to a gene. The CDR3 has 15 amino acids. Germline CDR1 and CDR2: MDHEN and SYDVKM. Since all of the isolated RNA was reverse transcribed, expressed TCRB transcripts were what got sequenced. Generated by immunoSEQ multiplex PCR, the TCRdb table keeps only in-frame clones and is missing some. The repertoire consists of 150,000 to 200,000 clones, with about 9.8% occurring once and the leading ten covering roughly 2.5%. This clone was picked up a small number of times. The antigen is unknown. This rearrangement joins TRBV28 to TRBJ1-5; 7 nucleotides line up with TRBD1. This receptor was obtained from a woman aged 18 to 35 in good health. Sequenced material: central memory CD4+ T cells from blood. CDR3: CASSSAGTANQPQHF. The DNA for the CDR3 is TGTGCCAGCAGTTCCGCCGGGACAGCTAATCAGCCCCAGCATTTT.